The 6 T cell receptor beta chains below were found in one sample sequenced in a study of blood T cell repertoires in COVID-19. Generated by immunoSEQ multiplex PCR, the TCRdb table keeps only in-frame clones and is missing some. This table holds 170,000 or so clones, approximately 79% found once. Input material: peripheral blood. These receptors came from a woman aged 70 to 79 with acute or convalescent COVID-19.

The chain carries TRBV5-1 and TRBJ2-5; 9 nucleotides agree with TRBD1. V shed 4 bases, J shed 1 base, and the junction held 8 bases outside the gene matches. The CDR3 consists of 16 residues. Germline lookup yields CDR1 SGHRS and CDR2 YFSETQ. This chain's CDR3 is CASSPGQGTTQETQYF. For the CDR3, the DNA is TGCGCCAGCAGCCCGGGACAGGGTACTACCCAAGAGACCCAGTACTTC.

The chain employs TRBV19 and TRBJ2-2, with 10 bases matching TRBD1. Trimming removed 4 bases from V and 7 bases from J; junction bases left unmatched: 9. Germline V CDR1 and CDR2: LNHDA, SQIVND (reference sequence). This CDR3 is built from 16 residues. CDR3 protein: CASSTPGQGRGGELFF. The CDR3 DNA follows: TGTGCCAGTAGTACGCCGGGACAGGGGAGGGGCGGGGAGCTGTTTTTT.

The J gene is TRBJ2-3, the V gene TRBV2, with 7 bases fitting TRBD2. The CDR3 runs 13 residues. Germline V gives CDR1 SNHLY, CDR2 FYNNEI. The V and J ends lost 4 bases and 8 bases, in that order; junction bases with no gene match: 6. CDR3 sequence: CASSVQTSFTQYF. CDR3 coding DNA: TGTGCCAGCAGTGTCCAGACTAGCTTTACGCAGTATTTT. Filled out from reference TRBV2 and TRBJ2-3, the complete variable domain reads EPEVTQTPSHQVTQMGQEVILRCVPISNHLYFYWYRQILGQKVEFLVSFYNNEISEKSEIFDDQFSVERPDGSNFTLKIRSTKLEDSAMYFCASSVQTSFTQYFGPGTRLTVL.

This rearrangement joins TRBV10-2 to TRBJ1-5, with D perhaps TRBD1 (5 bases). CDR1 is WSHSY, CDR2 SAAADI, per germline. The CDR3 has 13 amino acids. The ends were cut back, 5 bases at V and 4 bases at J, with 9 bases in the middle. The CDR3 region has the DNA TGCGCCAGCAGTTGGGGGGGGAATCAGCCCCAGCATTTT. It codes for CASSWGGNQPQHF.

The gene calls are TRBV4-1 and TRBJ2-5, with 10 positions matching TRBD2. Germline CDR1 and CDR2: MGHRA and YSYEKL. After removal of 4 bases from V and 5 bases from J, the junction contained 7 bases not matched to a gene. This CDR3 region has 15 residues. This CDR3 reads CASSLLLAGKETQYF. The CDR3 region has the DNA TGCGCCAGCAGCCTCCTACTAGCGGGAAAGGAGACCCAGTACTTC.

The rearrangement uses TRBV19 and TRBJ2-1; 9 nucleotides align to TRBD1. CDR1 LNHDA and CDR2 SQIVND come from the germline V gene (reference sequence). The CDR3 runs 17 residues. V was clipped by 4 bases and J by 6 bases; unmatched bases: 13. Written as DNA, the CDR3 is TGTGCCAGTAGTACCGGGACAGGGTTTAAAGTTCGCAATGAGCAGTTCTTC. This translates into CASSTGTGFKVRNEQFF.